This entry features one T cell receptor (beta chain) sequence. This sample is drawn from a study of cytomegalovirus exposure and HLA in healthy donors. The PCR ran on 60 Vbeta and 13 Jbeta primers. The protocol was immunoSEQ multiplex PCR, while the TCRdb copy is restricted to in-frame clones and leaves out a portion. The data contain hundreds of thousands of clones, 82% of them singletons. The CDR3 consists of 15 residues. V dropped 4 bases and J dropped 3; count of bases not matched to a gene: 6. Germline V gene data show CDR1 as SGHNT and CDR2 as YYREEE (reference sequence). Input material: PBMCs. The sequence came from a middle-aged man in good health and CMV-seropositive. V and J are TRBV5-4 and TRBJ1-2; 10 bases agree with TRBD1. CDR3: CASSEPGTGDYGYTF. For the CDR3, the DNA is TGTGCCAGCAGCGAACCCGGGACAGGGGACTATGGCTACACCTTC.